Listed below are T cell receptor beta chains from one sample, sequenced in a study of T cell responses to AZD1222 COVID-19 vaccine. Produced via immunoSEQ multiplex PCR; TCRdb's table is partial and in-frame only. The sample holds 40,000 to 60,000 clones, around 86% seen once. This specimen was peripheral blood, taken 28 days after the second AZD1222 dose. These receptors all stem from an adult who received the AZD1222 COVID-19 vaccine. The conserved cysteine and the conserved F or W are not part of the CDR3 here. Fields, in order: CDR3 protein, clone size, J gene, CDR3 length, V gene. Clone sizes are given selectively: once, few, many, or a class where the clone is expanded.

cdr3_aa: SASDRGSYEQY; clone_size: few; j_call: TRBJ2-7; cdr3_length: 11; v_call: TRBV20-1
cdr3_aa: ASSTTGTGQPQH; clone_size: NA; j_call: TRBJ1-5; cdr3_length: 12; v_call: TRBV19
cdr3_aa: ASSLVVTVSYEQY; clone_size: NA; j_call: TRBJ2-7; cdr3_length: 13; v_call: TRBV7-8
cdr3_aa: ASRGYDEQF; clone_size: once; j_call: TRBJ2-1; cdr3_length: 9; v_call: TRBV28
cdr3_aa: ASSIQGRTEAF; clone_size: NA; j_call: TRBJ1-1; cdr3_length: 11; v_call: TRBV11-2
cdr3_aa: AWGLAGGRNTQY; clone_size: NA; j_call: TRBJ2-3; cdr3_length: 12; v_call: TRBV30
cdr3_aa: ATGLAGEDTQY; clone_size: NA; j_call: TRBJ2-3; cdr3_length: 11; v_call: TRBV6-6
cdr3_aa: ASSIDRLAGTDTQY; clone_size: NA; j_call: TRBJ2-3; cdr3_length: 14; v_call: TRBV19
cdr3_aa: ASSSKGPGNTGELF; clone_size: NA; j_call: TRBJ2-2; cdr3_length: 14; v_call: TRBV5-4
cdr3_aa: ASTYVQDPNSPLH; clone_size: NA; j_call: TRBJ1-6; cdr3_length: 13; v_call: TRBV6-6
cdr3_aa: ASSPLAGTSDEQF; clone_size: NA; j_call: TRBJ2-1; cdr3_length: 13; v_call: TRBV18
cdr3_aa: ASSVGTGGTWANEKLF; clone_size: NA; j_call: TRBJ1-4; cdr3_length: 16; v_call: TRBV9
cdr3_aa: ASSARIPNNEQF; clone_size: few; j_call: TRBJ2-1; cdr3_length: 12; v_call: TRBV2
cdr3_aa: ASSSRVNEQF; clone_size: NA; j_call: TRBJ2-1; cdr3_length: 10; v_call: TRBV5-8
cdr3_aa: ASSERGATYEQY; clone_size: few; j_call: TRBJ2-7; cdr3_length: 12; v_call: TRBV2
cdr3_aa: ASSLRAGGFDSEKLF; clone_size: NA; j_call: TRBJ1-4; cdr3_length: 15; v_call: TRBV11-2
cdr3_aa: ASSLGTGESEQY; clone_size: NA; j_call: TRBJ2-7; cdr3_length: 12; v_call: TRBV5-4
cdr3_aa: ASSQGVSGRYYYNEQF; clone_size: NA; j_call: TRBJ2-1; cdr3_length: 16; v_call: TRBV14
cdr3_aa: ASSLGAGGEYTGELF; clone_size: once; j_call: TRBJ2-2; cdr3_length: 15; v_call: TRBV11-2
cdr3_aa: ASRRRAGDDL; clone_size: NA; j_call: TRBJ1-1; cdr3_length: 10; v_call: TRBV28
cdr3_aa: ASSSGLEDEQF; clone_size: NA; j_call: TRBJ2-1; cdr3_length: 11; v_call: TRBV5-1
cdr3_aa: ASSYPSIRSLAGLREQY; clone_size: NA; j_call: TRBJ2-7; cdr3_length: 17; v_call: TRBV6-2/TRBV6-3
cdr3_aa: ASSLTGGIDYGYT; clone_size: NA; j_call: TRBJ1-2; cdr3_length: 13; v_call: TRBV7-2
cdr3_aa: ASSLDSGGSYNEQF; clone_size: NA; j_call: TRBJ2-1; cdr3_length: 14; v_call: TRBV7-2
cdr3_aa: ASTNRGLGELF; clone_size: NA; j_call: TRBJ1-4; cdr3_length: 11; v_call: TRBV6-5
cdr3_aa: AIVGQENTEAF; clone_size: NA; j_call: TRBJ1-1; cdr3_length: 11; v_call: TRBV10-3
cdr3_aa: ASGLHLTAETQY; clone_size: NA; j_call: TRBJ2-5; cdr3_length: 12; v_call: TRBV28
cdr3_aa: ASSQEGAHGYT; clone_size: once; j_call: TRBJ1-2; cdr3_length: 11; v_call: TRBV3-1/TRBV3-2
cdr3_aa: ASSPQGDTEAF; clone_size: NA; j_call: TRBJ1-1; cdr3_length: 11; v_call: TRBV19
cdr3_aa: ASSLGPGQGYSGANVLT; clone_size: NA; j_call: TRBJ2-6; cdr3_length: 17; v_call: TRBV5-5
cdr3_aa: ASRREGNNEQF; clone_size: NA; j_call: TRBJ2-1; cdr3_length: 11; v_call: TRBV7-9
cdr3_aa: ASSVAAGLNEKLF; clone_size: NA; j_call: TRBJ1-4; cdr3_length: 13; v_call: TRBV9